The entry that follows covers one TCR beta chain sequence. These data belong to a study of blood T cell repertoires in COVID-19. Study details: The study drew acute and convalescent COVID-19 samples from the United States, Italy and Spain.

The method was immunoSEQ multiplex PCR; TCRdb's version includes in-frame clones alone and lacks a portion of them. The top ten clones hold around 0.3% of a sample with some 700,000 clones, about 87% of them seen once. Germline V gene sequence: CDR1 MNHEY, CDR2 SVGAGI. The CDR3 totals 13 residues. The sequenced sample was peripheral blood. This receptor was taken from a woman younger than 30 with acute or convalescent COVID-19. This chain uses TRBV6-5 with TRBJ1-1; unclear D gene. The CDR3 region is CASLRSGNTEAFF. The CDR3 DNA reads as TGTGCGAGCCTTAGGTCGGGGAACACTGAAGCTTTCTTT.